What follows describes a single T cell receptor beta chain. Per the germline V gene, CDR1 is SGHRS and CDR2 is YFSETQ. V trimming: 3 bases; J trimming: 2 bases; junction bases outside the gene matches: 4. The CDR3 sequence is 14 residues long. Authors' processing steps: Cell counts per sample came from amplifying reference gene primers. Assay: immunoSEQ multiplex PCR; the TCRdb copy retains only in-frame clones and omits some. V, J and clone size are taken as reported in that table, and D and trimming were inferred from the DNA itself. In the table there are approximately 210,000 clones, under 90% of which are singletons. The entry originates in a study of blood T cell repertoires in COVID-19.

Sequencing used peripheral blood. The rearrangement uses TRBV5-1 and TRBJ2-5, with 7 nucleotides matching TRBD2. The receptor was isolated from an elderly woman with COVID-19, enrolled during active disease. The CDR3 here is CASSWGGVQETQYF. The DNA of the CDR3 is TGCGCCAGCAGCTGGGGGGGGGTTCAAGAGACCCAGTACTTC.